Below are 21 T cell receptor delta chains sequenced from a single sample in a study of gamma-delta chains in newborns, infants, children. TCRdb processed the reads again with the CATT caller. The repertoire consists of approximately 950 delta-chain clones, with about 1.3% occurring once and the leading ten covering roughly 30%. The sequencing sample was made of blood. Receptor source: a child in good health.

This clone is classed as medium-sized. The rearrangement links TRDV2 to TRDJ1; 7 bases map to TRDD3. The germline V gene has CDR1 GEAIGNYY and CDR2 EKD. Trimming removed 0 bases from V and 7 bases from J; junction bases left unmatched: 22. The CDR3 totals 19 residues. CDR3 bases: TGTGCCTGTGACACCGTCTCCCAGGATGGTGGGGGACCTACCCCTAAACTCATCTTT. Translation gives CACDTVSQDGGGPTPKLIF.

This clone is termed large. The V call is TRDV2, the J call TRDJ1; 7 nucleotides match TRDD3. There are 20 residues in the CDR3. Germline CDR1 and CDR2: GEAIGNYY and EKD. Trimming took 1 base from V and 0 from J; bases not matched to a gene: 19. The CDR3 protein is CACDTLPLITGEQYTDKLIF. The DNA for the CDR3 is TGTGCCTGTGACACGCTCCCTCTCATTACTGGGGAACAGTACACCGATAAACTCATCTTT.

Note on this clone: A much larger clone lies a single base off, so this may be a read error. CDR3 DNA: TGTGCCTGTGACACCGCTCGGGGCCGGACCACCGATAAACTCATCTTT. Amino acids: CACDTARGRTTDKLIF. V gene TRDV2 combines with J gene TRDJ1, with D unclear. The length of the CDR3 is 16 residues. The germline V and J ends were trimmed by 0 bases and 1 base, with 14 bases remaining between them. The germline V gene encodes CDR1 GEAIGNYY and CDR2 EKD.

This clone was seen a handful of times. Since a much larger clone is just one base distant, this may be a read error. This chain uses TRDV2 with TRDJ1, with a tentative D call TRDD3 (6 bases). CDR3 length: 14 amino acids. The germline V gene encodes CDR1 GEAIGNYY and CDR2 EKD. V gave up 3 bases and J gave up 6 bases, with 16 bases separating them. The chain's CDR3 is CACDAWEIRYKLIF. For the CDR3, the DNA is TGTGCCTGTGACGCCTGGGAGATACGTTATAAACTCATCTTT.

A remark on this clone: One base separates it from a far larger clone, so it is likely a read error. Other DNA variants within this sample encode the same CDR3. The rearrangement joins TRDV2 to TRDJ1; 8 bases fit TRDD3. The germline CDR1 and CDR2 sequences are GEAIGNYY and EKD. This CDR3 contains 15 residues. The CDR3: CACDSVLGDTDKLIF. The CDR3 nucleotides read TGTGCCTGCGACAGTGTACTGGGGGACACCGATAAACTCATCTTT.

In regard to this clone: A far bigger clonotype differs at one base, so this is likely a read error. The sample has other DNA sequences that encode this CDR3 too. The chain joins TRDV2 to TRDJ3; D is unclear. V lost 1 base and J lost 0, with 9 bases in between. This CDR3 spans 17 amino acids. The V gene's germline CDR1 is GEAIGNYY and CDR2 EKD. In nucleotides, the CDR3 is TGTGCCTGTGACACTCCTGACAGCTCCTGGGACACCCGACAGATGTTTTTC. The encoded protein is CACDTPDSSWDTRQMFF.

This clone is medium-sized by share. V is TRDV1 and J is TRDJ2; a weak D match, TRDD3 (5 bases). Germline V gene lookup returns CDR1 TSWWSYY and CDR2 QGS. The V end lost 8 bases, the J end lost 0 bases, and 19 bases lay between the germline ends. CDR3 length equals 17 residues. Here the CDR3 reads CALRQWWGPALTAQLFF. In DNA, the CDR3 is TGTGCTCTTAGGCAGTGGTGGGGCCCCGCTTTGACAGCACAACTCTTCTTT.

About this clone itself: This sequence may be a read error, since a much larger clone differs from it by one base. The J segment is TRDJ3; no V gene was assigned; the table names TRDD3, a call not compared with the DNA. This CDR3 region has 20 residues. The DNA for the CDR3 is TGTGCCTGTGACGTCGTACTGGGGGATACCTCTCCCTGGGACACCCGGCAGATGTTTTTC. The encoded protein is CACDVVLGDTSPWDTRQMFF.

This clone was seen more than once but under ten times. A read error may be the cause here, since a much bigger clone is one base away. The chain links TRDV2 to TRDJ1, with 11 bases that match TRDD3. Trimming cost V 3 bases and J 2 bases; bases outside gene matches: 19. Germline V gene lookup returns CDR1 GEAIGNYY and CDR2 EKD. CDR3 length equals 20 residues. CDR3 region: CACDSVSSYAGGYLTDKLIF. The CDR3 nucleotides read TGTGCCTGTGACTCGGTTTCTTCCTACGCTGGGGGATACTTAACCGATAAACTCATCTTT.

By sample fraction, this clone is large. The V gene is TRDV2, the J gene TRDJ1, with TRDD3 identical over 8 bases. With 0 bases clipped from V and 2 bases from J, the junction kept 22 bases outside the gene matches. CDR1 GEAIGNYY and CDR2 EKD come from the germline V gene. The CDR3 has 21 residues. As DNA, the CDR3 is TGTGCCTGTGACACCGTTCTTAATCCTACGCGCACCATGGGGGATACCGATAAACTCATCTTT. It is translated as CACDTVLNPTRTMGDTDKLIF.

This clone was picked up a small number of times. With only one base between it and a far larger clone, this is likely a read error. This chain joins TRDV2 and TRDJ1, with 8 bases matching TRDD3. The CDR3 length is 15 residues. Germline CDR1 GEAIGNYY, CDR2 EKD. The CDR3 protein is CARDTMGDGGDKLIF. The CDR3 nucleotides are TGTGCCCGTGACACAATGGGGGATGGCGGCGATAAACTCATCTTT.

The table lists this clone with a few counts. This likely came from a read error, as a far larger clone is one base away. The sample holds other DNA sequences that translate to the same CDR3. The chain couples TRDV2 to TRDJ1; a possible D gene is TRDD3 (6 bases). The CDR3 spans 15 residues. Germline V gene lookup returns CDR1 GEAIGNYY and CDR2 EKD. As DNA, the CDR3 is TGTGCCTGTGACTCCGTAGGGGGAGGAGACGATAAACTCATCTTC. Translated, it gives CACDSVGGGDDKLIF.

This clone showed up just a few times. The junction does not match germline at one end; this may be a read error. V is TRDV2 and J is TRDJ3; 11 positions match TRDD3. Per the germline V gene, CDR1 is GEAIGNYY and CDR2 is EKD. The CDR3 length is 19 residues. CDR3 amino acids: CACDTVLGDSSWDTQQMFF. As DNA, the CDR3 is TGCGCCTGTGACACCGTACTGGGGGATAGCTCCTGGGACACCCAACAGATGTTTTTC.

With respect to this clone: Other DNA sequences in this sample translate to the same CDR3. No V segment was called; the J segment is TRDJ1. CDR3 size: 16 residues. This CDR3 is CALSDRYGGSGNKLIF. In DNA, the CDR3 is TGTGCTTTGAGTGATAGGTATGGGGGCAGTGGCAACAAGCTCATCTTT.

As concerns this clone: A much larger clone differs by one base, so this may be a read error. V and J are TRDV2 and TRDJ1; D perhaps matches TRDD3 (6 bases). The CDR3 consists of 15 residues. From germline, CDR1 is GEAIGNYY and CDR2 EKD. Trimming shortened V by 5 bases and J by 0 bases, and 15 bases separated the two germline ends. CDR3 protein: CACGPLGIDTDKLIF. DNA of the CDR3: TGTGCCTGTGGACCCCTGGGGATTGACACCGATAAACTCATCTTT.

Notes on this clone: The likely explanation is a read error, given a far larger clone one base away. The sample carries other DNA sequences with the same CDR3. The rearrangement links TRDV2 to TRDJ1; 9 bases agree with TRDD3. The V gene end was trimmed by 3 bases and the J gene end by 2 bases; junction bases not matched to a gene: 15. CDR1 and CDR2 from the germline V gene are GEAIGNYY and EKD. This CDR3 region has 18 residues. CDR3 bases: TGTGCCTGTGACGAAGTAGGGGATACGCGGAAAGGAACCGATAAACTCATCTTT. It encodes CACDEVGDTRKGTDKLIF.

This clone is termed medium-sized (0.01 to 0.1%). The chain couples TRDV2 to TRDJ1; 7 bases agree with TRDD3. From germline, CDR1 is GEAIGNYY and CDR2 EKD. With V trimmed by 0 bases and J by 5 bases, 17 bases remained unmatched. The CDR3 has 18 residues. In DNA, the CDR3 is TGTGCCTGTGACACCATTTCCCTGGGGGCCGTGCCCCGGGATAAACTCATCTTT. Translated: CACDTISLGAVPRDKLIF.

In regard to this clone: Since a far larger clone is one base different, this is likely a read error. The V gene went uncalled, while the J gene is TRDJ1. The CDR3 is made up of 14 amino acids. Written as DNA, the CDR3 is TGTGCTCTTTATCCACCCACGGATACGAGGAAACTCATCTTT. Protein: CALYPPTDTRKLIF.

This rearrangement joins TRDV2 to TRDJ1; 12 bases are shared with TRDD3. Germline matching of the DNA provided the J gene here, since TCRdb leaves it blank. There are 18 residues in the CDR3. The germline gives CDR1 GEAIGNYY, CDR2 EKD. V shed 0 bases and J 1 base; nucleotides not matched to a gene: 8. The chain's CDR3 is CACDTVSSGGYGTDKLIF. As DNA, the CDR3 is TGTGCCTGTGACACCGTCTCGTCTGGGGGATACGGCACCGATAAACTCATCTTT.

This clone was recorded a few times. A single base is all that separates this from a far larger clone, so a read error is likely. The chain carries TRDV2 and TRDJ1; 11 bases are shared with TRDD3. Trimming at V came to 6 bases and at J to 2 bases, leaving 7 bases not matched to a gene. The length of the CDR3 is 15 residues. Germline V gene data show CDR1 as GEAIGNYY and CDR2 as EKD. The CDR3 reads CACNVLGDRTDKLIF. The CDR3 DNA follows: TGTGCCTGTAACGTACTGGGGGATAGGACCGATAAACTCATCTTT.

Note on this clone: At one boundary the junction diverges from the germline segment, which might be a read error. The CDR3 sequence: CAGDHTDRTGGSPSSRDTRQMFF. CDR3 DNA sequence: TGTGCCGGTGACCACACCGATCGTACTGGGGGATCCCCCAGCTCCCGGGACACCCGACAGATGTTTTTC. J is TRDJ3 and V is TRDV2; the match to TRDD3 covers 10 bases. Germline loops: CDR1 GEAIGNYY, CDR2 EKD. This CDR3 is built from 23 residues.